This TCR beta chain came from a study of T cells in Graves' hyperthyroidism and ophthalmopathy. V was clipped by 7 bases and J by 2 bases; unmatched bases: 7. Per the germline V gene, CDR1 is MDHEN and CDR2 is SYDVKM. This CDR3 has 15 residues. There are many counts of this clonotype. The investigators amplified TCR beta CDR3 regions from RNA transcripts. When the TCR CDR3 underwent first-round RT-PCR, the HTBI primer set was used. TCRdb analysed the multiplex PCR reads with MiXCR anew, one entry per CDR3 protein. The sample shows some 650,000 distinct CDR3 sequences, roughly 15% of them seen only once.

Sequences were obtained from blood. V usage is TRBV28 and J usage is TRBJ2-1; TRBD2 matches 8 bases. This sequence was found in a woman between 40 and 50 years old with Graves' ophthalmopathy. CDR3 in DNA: TGTGCCAGCAAAAAAACTAGCGGCACCTACAATGAGCAGTTCTTC. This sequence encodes CASKKTSGTYNEQFF.